These 5 T cell receptor beta chains were all obtained from the same sample, sequenced in a study of a mutant IDH1 vaccine in newly diagnosed glioma. The repertoire was sequenced with immunoSEQ multiplex PCR; TCRdb's copy has only in-frame clones and lacks some. Found here are over 55,000 clones, around 80% of them singletons; the top ten hold around 8%. Time point given: week 23, last vaccination. In every dose of vaccine, 300 ug of mutant IDH1 20-mer peptide was given alongside topical imiquimod. Their antigens remain unidentified. The starting material was PBMCs, obtained from a glioma patient whose treatment included an IDH1 peptide vaccine. The receptors here all came from a middle-aged woman with glioma. Some clones in this sample may be carry-over from other donors' samples.

In its sample, this clone was seen once. The genes are TRBV2 and TRBJ1-4; 8 bases fit TRBD1. Germline V gene sequence: CDR1 SNHLY, CDR2 FYNNEI. J was trimmed by 1 base and V by 5 bases; bases with no gene match: 3. CDR3 length: 15 amino acids. CDR3 loop: CASSPTGVTNEKLFF. CDR3 coding DNA: TGTGCCAGCAGTCCGACAGGGGTAACTAATGAAAAACTGTTTTTT.

This clone was found once. The chain is built from TRBV30 and TRBJ1-4, with TRBD1 matching over 9 bases. This CDR3 region has 13 residues. Looked up from germline, CDR1 is GTSNPN and CDR2 is SVGIG (reference sequence). V trimming: 1 base; J trimming: 7 bases; junction bases outside the gene matches: 1. This CDR3 reads CAWSGTGVEKLFF. As DNA, the CDR3 is TGTGCCTGGAGTGGGACAGGGGTTGAAAAACTGTTTTTT.

V gene TRBV7-9 combines with J gene TRBJ1-2; D is ambiguous. The CDR3 contains 10 residues. The germline V gene encodes CDR1 SEHNR and CDR2 FQNEAQ (reference sequence). CDR3 amino acids: CGLEGYGYTF. The CDR3 nucleotides read TGTGGACTGGAGGGCTATGGCTACACCTTC.

The J gene is TRBJ2-5, the V gene TRBV12-5; 9 bases align to TRBD1. The CDR3 consists of 16 residues. J lost 5 bases, V lost 5 bases, and 12 bases had no gene match. Germline CDR1 reads LGHNT; CDR2 reads FRNRAP. CDR3: CASGLGDRADFETQYF. The CDR3 DNA reads TGTGCTAGTGGTCTCGGGGACAGGGCAGATTTTGAGACCCAGTACTTC.

V gene TRBV5-1 combines with J gene TRBJ1-1, with 8 positions matching TRBD1. The CDR3 loop spans 15 amino acids. Per the germline V gene, CDR1 is SGHRS and CDR2 is YFSETQ. Unmatched junction bases numbered 7, after V lost 4 bases and J lost 2 bases. The CDR3 region has the DNA TGCGCCAGCAGCCCCACGGACAGGGCTAACACTGAAGCTTTCTTT. As protein: CASSPTDRANTEAFF.